The TCR beta chain under discussion was sequenced for a study of blood T cell repertoires in COVID-19. This CDR3 has 15 amino acids. CDR1 MNHEY and CDR2 SVGAGI come from the germline V gene. Trimming shortened V by 7 bases and J by 3 bases, and 19 bases separated the two germline ends. The protocol was immunoSEQ multiplex PCR, while the TCRdb copy is restricted to in-frame clones and leaves out a portion. The sample contains fewer than 300,000 clones, 82% of which appear only once. V gene TRBV6-5 combines with J gene TRBJ2-7; TRBD1 is a possible D gene (5 bases). This TCR was recovered from a woman in her late teens or twenties with acute or convalescent COVID-19. Sequences were obtained from peripheral blood. The CDR3 DNA reads as TGTGCCAGCAAGGGCCTCGACAGTTTTGTCTACGAGCAGTACTTC. It specifies CASKGLDSFVYEQYF.